Listed below are T cell receptor beta chains from one sample, sequenced in a study of T cells after yellow fever vaccination. TCRdb processed the 5' RACE reads anew with MiXCR; each CDR3 protein has one entry. The sample consists of 400,000 or so distinct CDR3 sequences, 18% of them appearing once. The sequences come from PBMCs, collected before the yellow fever booster vaccination. Receptors originate from a young man who received the YFV17D yellow fever vaccine. The CDR3 runs from the conserved cysteine through the conserved F or W. Fields, in order: J gene, V gene, clone size, D gene, CDR3 protein, CDR3 DNA. The D gene is left open where the match is weak. For some rows the clone size is stated as once, few or many, or as a class when expanded; others skip it.

>TRBJ2-7|TRBV24-1|few|-
CATSDWGEPPYEQYF
TGTGCCACCAGTGATTGGGGGGAACCGCCCTACGAGCAGTACTTC
>TRBJ2-1|TRBV4-2|-|-
CASSQGFSGVYNEQFF
TGTGCCAGCAGCCAGGGGTTTTCGGGGGTTTACAATGAGCAGTTCTTC
>TRBJ2-6|TRBV5-1|-|-
CASSLGRGPSGANVLTF
TGCGCCAGCAGCTTGGGCAGGGGTCCCTCTGGGGCCAACGTCCTGACTTTC
>TRBJ1-2|TRBV25-1|-|-
CASSEGGRDGGYTF
TGTGCCAGCAGTGAGGGTGGGAGGGATGGCGGCTACACCTTC
>TRBJ2-1|TRBV7-2|-|TRBD1
CASRSTRGSYNEQFF
TGTGCCAGCAGGTCCACCAGGGGGTCCTACAATGAGCAGTTCTTC
>TRBJ2-3|TRBV29-1|few|TRBD2
CSVERRTPTERGAEDTQYF
TGCAGCGTTGAAAGAAGGACCCCAACGGAGCGGGGGGCAGAAGATACGCAGTATTTT
>TRBJ2-1|TRBV7-3|-|TRBD2
CASSLHGGSGAVNEQFF
TGTGCCAGCAGCCTCCATGGGGGTAGCGGGGCGGTAAATGAGCAGTTCTTC
>TRBJ1-2|TRBV7-3|few|-
CASSLWPTPGYGYTF
TGTGCCAGCAGCTTATGGCCAACTCCCGGCTATGGCTACACCTTC
>TRBJ2-1|TRBV10-3|-|TRBD2
CAIKWAPAGDNEQFF
TGTGCCATCAAATGGGCCCCGGCGGGGGACAATGAGCAGTTCTTC
>TRBJ1-2|TRBV29-1|-|-
CSVVPGHSYGYTF
TGCAGCGTTGTCCCGGGTCATAGCTATGGCTACACCTTC
>TRBJ1-3|TRBV7-6|few|-
CASSVASFSGNTIYF
TGTGCCAGCAGCGTGGCCAGTTTCTCTGGAAACACCATATATTTT
>TRBJ2-4|TRBV7-9|-|TRBD2
CASSLLLTSGFNIQYF
TGTGCCAGCAGCTTATTGTTGACTAGCGGATTTAACATTCAGTACTTC
>TRBJ1-5|TRBV4-1|few|-
CASSPGRVFQPQHF
TGCGCCAGCAGCCCCGGCAGGGTATTCCAGCCCCAGCATTTT
>TRBJ2-5|TRBV9|-|-
CASSPAWLAGETQYF
TGTGCCAGCAGCCCCGCTTGGCTGGCGGGAGAGACCCAGTACTTC
>TRBJ1-1|TRBV6-5|-|-
CASSYFTGDTEAFF
TGTGCCAGCAGTTACTTTACAGGAGACACTGAAGCTTTCTTT
>TRBJ2-3|TRBV5-6|-|-
CASLEQGGAADTQYF
TGTGCCAGCCTCGAACAGGGGGGGGCCGCAGATACGCAGTATTTT
>TRBJ2-7|TRBV7-9|few|-
CASSLLQGGSYEQYF
TGTGCCAGCAGCTTACTTCAGGGCGGCTCCTACGAGCAGTACTTC
>TRBJ2-5|TRBV5-1|-|TRBD1
CASKYGTGETQYF
TGCGCCAGCAAGTATGGGACAGGAGAGACCCAGTACTTC
>TRBJ2-5|TRBV6-5|-|TRBD2
CASSRPSRGGQETQYF
TGTGCCAGCAGCCGCCCGTCGCGGGGGGGCCAAGAGACCCAGTACTTC
>TRBJ2-1|TRBV15|few|TRBD1
CATRMPGTGFNEQFF
TGTGCCACCAGAATGCCCGGGACAGGGTTTAATGAGCAGTTCTTC
>TRBJ2-3|TRBV9|many|TRBD2
CASSATSGFTDTQYF
TGTGCCAGCAGCGCGACTAGCGGTTTCACAGATACGCAGTATTTT
>TRBJ2-5|TRBV5-1|-|TRBD1
CASSLGQGAINRETQYF
TGCGCCAGCAGCTTGGGACAGGGGGCGATCAATCGGGAGACCCAGTACTTC
>TRBJ1-4|TRBV12-3/TRBV12-4|-|-
CASSVPSNEKLFF
TGTGCCAGCTCGGTCCCCAGTAATGAAAAACTGTTTTTT
>TRBJ1-2|TRBV27|-|-
CASSLARGGGYTF
TGTGCCAGCAGTCTAGCTAGGGGGGGAGGCTACACCTTC
>TRBJ2-3|TRBV5-5|few|-
CASSFDSADTQYF
TGTGCCAGCAGCTTCGACAGCGCAGATACGCAGTATTTT
>TRBJ2-3|TRBV7-9|-|-
CASSPWGDTQYF
TGTGCCAGCAGCCCCTGGGGAGATACGCAGTATTTT
>TRBJ1-2|TRBV7-2|few|-
CASSREGGYTF
TGTGCCAGCAGCCGGGAGGGAGGCTACACCTTC
>TRBJ1-4|TRBV20-1|many|-
CSARGVATNEKLFF
TGCAGTGCTAGAGGGGTGGCAACTAATGAAAAACTGTTTTTT
>TRBJ1-3|TRBV7-9|few|-
CASSLGEASGNTIYF
TGTGCCAGCAGCTTAGGGGAGGCCTCTGGAAACACCATATATTTT
>TRBJ2-1|TRBV6-5|many|-
CASRATGNNEQFF
TGTGCCAGCAGGGCCACAGGAAACAATGAGCAGTTCTTC
>TRBJ1-2|TRBV2|-|-
CASSMTTGYTF
TGTGCCAGCAGTATGACAACTGGCTACACCTTC
>TRBJ2-5|TRBV4-1|-|-
CASSHRAAPQETQYF
TGCGCCAGCAGCCATCGAGCGGCGCCCCAAGAGACCCAGTACTTC
>TRBJ2-1|TRBV14|-|-
CASSAHNEQFF
TGTGCCAGCAGCGCCCACAATGAGCAGTTCTTC
>TRBJ2-2|TRBV28|few|TRBD1
CASSSGTGAGELFF
TGTGCCAGCAGCTCCGGGACAGGGGCCGGGGAGCTGTTTTTT
>TRBJ2-1|TRBV10-1|many|-
CASSESPGGSYNEQFF
TGCGCCAGCAGTGAGTCGCCCGGAGGCTCCTACAATGAGCAGTTCTTC
>TRBJ2-1|TRBV12-3/TRBV12-4|-|TRBD1
CASSPRTGYNYNEQFF
TGTGCCAGCAGTCCGCGGACAGGTTATAACTACAATGAGCAGTTCTTC